These 18 T cell receptor beta chains originate from one sample sequenced in a study of blood T cell repertoires in COVID-19. The method was immunoSEQ multiplex PCR; TCRdb's version includes in-frame clones alone and lacks a portion of them. Among 250,000 to 300,000 clones listed, around nine tenths were seen once. The sequenced sample was peripheral blood. The receptor source for this set is a woman younger than 45 with COVID-19, enrolled during active disease.

The chain carries TRBV27 and TRBJ2-7; possible D gene TRBD2, 6 bases. The V gene's germline CDR1 is MNHEY and CDR2 SMNVEV (reference sequence). The CDR3 length is 13 residues. V lost 5 bases and J lost 4, with 12 bases in between. Here the CDR3 reads CASSLGLTYEQYF. The CDR3 region has the DNA TGTGCCAGCAGTCTGGGACTTACATACGAGCAGTACTTC.

The chain joins TRBV11-1 to TRBJ2-4; TRBD2 matches 11 bases. The CDR3 has 15 amino acids. The germline CDR1 and CDR2 sequences are SGHAT and FQDESV (reference sequence). V was pared by 3 bases and J by 6 bases, with 4 bases of the junction left unmatched. The CDR3, as DNA: TGTGCCAGCAGCTTTGGACTAGCGGGCGTAAACATTCAGTACTTC. Protein sequence: CASSFGLAGVNIQYF.

The chain uses TRBV7-2 and TRBJ2-7; 9 nucleotides align to TRBD2. The junction had 7 bases not matched to a gene; V was cut back by 6 bases and J by 7 bases. This CDR3 is built from 13 residues. Germline V gene lookup returns CDR1 SGHTA and CDR2 FQGNSA. The CDR3 reads CASRTDLAGEQYF. The CDR3 nucleotides are TGTGCCAGCAGAACCGATCTAGCGGGGGAGCAGTACTTC.

This chain links TRBV2 with TRBJ2-3, with D possibly being TRBD2 (5 bases). This CDR3 is 16 amino acids long. CDR1 and CDR2 (germline): SNHLY, FYNNEI. Trimming took 4 bases from V and 2 from J, leaving 16 bases between them. The CDR3 nucleotides read TGTGCCAGCAGTGTCCGGAGGCGGGCAAACACAGATACGCAGTATTTT. This sequence encodes CASSVRRRANTDTQYF.

V and J are TRBV6-7 and TRBJ2-7; 11 bases agree with TRBD2. TRBV6-7 qualifies as an ORF whose function is uncertain. The CDR3 consists of 15 residues. Trimming removed 4 bases from V and 2 bases from J; junction bases left unmatched: 4. The CDR3 reads CASSSGLAGPYEQYF. In DNA form, the CDR3 reads TGTGCCAGCAGTTCCGGACTAGCGGGTCCCTACGAGCAGTACTTC.

This clone was seen a single time. The chain recombines TRBV19 with TRBJ1-1; 8 bases are shared with TRBD1. This CDR3 spans 15 amino acids. CDR1 is LNHDA and CDR2 is SQIVND in the germline V gene (reference sequence). The V gene end was trimmed by 5 bases and the J gene end by 3 bases; junction bases not matched to a gene: 8. This CDR3 reads CASSFGQGKDTEAFF. The CDR3 DNA reads as TGTGCCAGTAGTTTCGGACAGGGAAAGGACACTGAAGCTTTCTTT.

V and J are TRBV6-1 and TRBJ2-7; 9 nucleotides line up with TRBD1. The CDR3 sequence is 15 residues long. Germline CDR1 MNHNS, CDR2 SASEGT. The V segment lost 0 bases and the J segment 11 bases; nucleotides outside the gene matches: 11. For the CDR3, the DNA is TGTGCCAGCAGTGAAGCGGGGAACAGGGGGCGCTTTGAGTACTTC. Protein product: CASSEAGNRGRFEYF.

The CDR3 region is CASSQSNIRTGDRLAGGYNEQFF. The CDR3 DNA is TGCGCCAGCAGTCAATCAAATATTCGAACAGGGGATAGGCTAGCGGGAGGCTACAATGAGCAGTTCTTC. The genes are TRBV23-1 and TRBJ2-1; 11 bases line up with TRBD2. TRBV23-1 qualifies as an ORF whose function is uncertain. With 0 bases clipped from V and 3 bases from J, the junction kept 22 bases outside the gene matches. The CDR3 is 23 amino acids.

The J gene is TRBJ1-5, the V gene TRBV6-2 or TRBV6-3; 7 bases align to TRBD1. The CDR3 totals 13 residues. The trim removed 5 bases at V and 5 bases at J, leaving 3 bases unmatched. Germline values: CDR1 MNHEY, CDR2 SVGEGT. The CDR3 DNA reads as TGTGCCAGCAGTGACAGGGCTTATCAGCCCCAGCATTTT. It encodes CASSDRAYQPQHF.

The chain employs TRBV28 and TRBJ2-1; tentatively, D is TRBD1 (6 bases). V lost 4 bases to trimming and J lost 7 bases, with 17 bases between them. Germline values: CDR1 MDHEN, CDR2 SYDVKM. The CDR3 length is 15 residues. The CDR3 loop reads CASSSIGQIGNEQFF. The CDR3 coding sequence is TGTGCCAGCAGTTCCATAGGACAGATAGGGAATGAGCAGTTCTTC.

The chain combines TRBV6-6 with TRBJ1-1, with 7 bases fitting TRBD1. Trimming cost V 2 bases and J 3 bases; bases outside gene matches: 9. The germline V gene encodes CDR1 MNHNY and CDR2 SVGAGI (reference sequence). This CDR3 contains 16 residues. CDR3 sequence: CASSYPDRLVDTEAFF. For the CDR3, the DNA is TGTGCCAGCAGTTACCCGGACAGGTTGGTAGACACTGAAGCTTTCTTT.

This chain links TRBV3-1 (or the pseudogene TRBV3-2) with TRBJ2-7, with 7 bases that match TRBD2. CDR3 length: 13 amino acids. The germline gives CDR1 LGHDT, CDR2 YNNKEL (reference sequence). With 3 bases clipped from V and 9 bases from J, the junction kept 8 bases outside the gene matches. The CDR3 reads CASSQASGIGQYF. Written as DNA, the CDR3 is TGTGCCAGCAGCCAGGCTAGCGGAATTGGGCAGTACTTC.

Only one count was recorded for this clone. V is TRBV19 and J is TRBJ1-2, with a possible D match to TRBD1 (6 bases). Trimming removed 5 bases from V and 3 bases from J, with 16 bases in between. The CDR3 has 15 amino acids. Germline CDR1 reads LNHDA; CDR2 reads SQIVND (reference sequence). Here the CDR3 DNA reads TGTGCCAGTAGTGACGGGACACCCACCTACTATGGCTACACCTTC. It translates to CASSDGTPTYYGYTF.

The chain couples TRBV30 to TRBJ1-2, with 9 bases fitting TRBD1. CDR3 length: 13 residues. J gave up 7 bases and V 3 bases, and 6 bases lay outside the gene matches. The germline V gene has CDR1 GTSNPN and CDR2 SVGIG (reference sequence). The CDR3 sequence: CAWSPNRGRGYTF. In nucleotides, the CDR3 is TGTGCCTGGAGCCCGAACAGGGGGCGTGGCTACACCTTC.

This chain joins TRBV30 and TRBJ1-2, with 9 bases identical to TRBD1. The germline V gene has CDR1 GTSNPN and CDR2 SVGIG (reference sequence). There are 13 residues in the CDR3. J gave up 7 bases and V 0 bases, and 3 bases lay outside the gene matches. The CDR3 bases are TGTGCCTGGAGTGTACAGGGGGCGCCTGGCTACACCTTC. This codes for CAWSVQGAPGYTF.

The V call is TRBV6-6, the J call TRBJ2-7; 7 bases line up with TRBD2. The CDR3 runs 14 residues. V was clipped by 0 bases and J by 3 bases; unmatched bases: 2. Germline-derived CDR1 and CDR2 are MNHNY and SVGAGI (reference sequence). CDR3 DNA: TGTGCCAGCAGTTACTCGGGGAGGGACTACGAGCAGTACTTC. Translating it yields CASSYSGRDYEQYF.

This clone was observed once. This rearrangement joins TRBV5-4 to TRBJ2-7, with a possible D match to TRBD1 (6 bases). CDR1 and CDR2 from the germline V gene are SGHNT and YYREEE (reference sequence). The CDR3 has 16 amino acids. V lost 0 bases and J 6 bases, leaving 19 bases between the germline ends. CDR3 protein: CASSLAAQGPVGEQYF. CDR3 bases: TGTGCCAGCAGCTTGGCGGCTCAGGGGCCCGTCGGCGAGCAGTACTTC.

This chain uses TRBV19 with TRBJ1-2; 8 nucleotides align to TRBD1. The CDR3 totals 13 residues. Unmatched junction bases numbered 9, after V lost 7 bases and J lost 8 bases. Germline V lookup: CDR1 LNHDA, CDR2 SQIVND (reference sequence). CDR3 bases: TGTGCCAGTATTGACAGGGGAGGGAAAGGCTACACCTTC. This translates into CASIDRGGKGYTF.